This entry lists 7 T cell receptor beta chains sequenced from one sample in a study of blood T cell repertoires in COVID-19. Generated by immunoSEQ multiplex PCR, the TCRdb table keeps only in-frame clones and is missing some. The top ten clones hold approximately 14% of a sample with around 260,000 clones, 65% to 85% of them seen once. Sequences were obtained from peripheral blood. The receptors were sampled from a person aged 70 to 79 with COVID-19, enrolled during active disease.

The gene calls are TRBV3-1 (or the pseudogene TRBV3-2) and TRBJ2-5; 8 bases are a match to TRBD2. After removal of 4 bases from V and 5 bases from J, the junction contained 3 bases not matched to a gene. CDR3 size: 13 residues. CDR1 LGHDT and CDR2 YNNKEL come from the germline V gene (reference sequence). CDR3 sequence: CASSPREGETQYF. Written as DNA, the CDR3 is TGTGCCAGCAGCCCCCGGGAGGGGGAGACCCAGTACTTC.

This clone was observed a handful of times. The V gene is TRBV19, the J gene TRBJ1-2; tentatively, D is TRBD1 (6 bases). CDR1 LNHDA and CDR2 SQIVND come from the germline V gene (reference sequence). The CDR3 is 15 residues long. Trimming cost V 6 bases and J 4 bases, with 18 bases left between them. For the CDR3, the DNA is TGTGCCAGTAGCACGCAGGGGAGGGAACTCTATGGCTACACCTTC. Translation gives CASSTQGRELYGYTF.

This chain links TRBV7-9 with TRBJ2-4; D possibly corresponds to TRBD1 (5 bases). The germline V gene encodes CDR1 SEHNR and CDR2 FQNEAQ (reference sequence). V was cut by 5 bases and J by 5 bases, with 13 bases left in between. The CDR3 is 14 residues long. The CDR3 sequence is CASSHGQSQNIQYF. CDR3 nucleotides: TGTGCCAGCAGCCACGGACAAAGCCAAAACATTCAGTACTTC.

The chain has TRBV19 and TRBJ2-5, with 8 bases lining up with TRBD2. After removal of 6 bases from V and 3 bases from J, the junction contained 3 bases not matched to a gene. There are 13 residues in the CDR3. The germline gives CDR1 LNHDA, CDR2 SQIVND (reference sequence). CDR3 protein: CASSYGREETQYF. DNA for the CDR3: TGTGCCAGTAGCTACGGGAGGGAAGAGACCCAGTACTTC.

The chain recombines TRBV7-2 with TRBJ2-3; 8 positions agree with TRBD2. The CDR3 has 18 amino acids. Germline V gene data show CDR1 as SGHTA and CDR2 as FQGNSA. V lost 1 base, J lost 4 bases, and 13 bases stayed unmatched. The CDR3, as DNA: TGTGCCAGCAGCTTAGAGTTTCGCAGCGGGGGAGGGGCAGATACGCAGTATTTT. Its protein is CASSLEFRSGGGADTQYF. Complete variable domain (other parts from reference TRBV7-2 and TRBJ2-3): GAGVSQSPSNKVTEKGKDVELRCDPISGHTALYWYRQSLGQGLEFLIYFQGNSAPDKSGLPSDRFSAERTGGSVSTLTIQRTQQEDSAVYLCASSLEFRSGGGADTQYFGPGTRLTVL.

The chain joins TRBV12-2 to TRBJ2-1; the D call TRBD2 from the table was never checked on the DNA. TRBV12-2 is shown as a pseudogene. The CDR3 contains 20 residues. The CDR3 bases are TGTGCAAGTCGCTTAGCGGTGACTAGCGGGACCCTGATACTCTACAATGAGCAGTTCTTC. Its protein is CASRLAVTSGTLILYNEQFF.

V gene TRBV7-3 combines with J gene TRBJ1-1; no definite D call. The CDR3 runs to 14 residues. The ends were cut back, 2 bases at V and 1 base at J, with 8 bases in the middle. The germline V gene encodes CDR1 SGHTA and CDR2 FQGTGA. CDR3 in amino acids: CASSLGHQNTEAFF. The CDR3 bases are TGTGCCAGCAGCTTAGGCCACCAGAACACTGAAGCTTTCTTT.